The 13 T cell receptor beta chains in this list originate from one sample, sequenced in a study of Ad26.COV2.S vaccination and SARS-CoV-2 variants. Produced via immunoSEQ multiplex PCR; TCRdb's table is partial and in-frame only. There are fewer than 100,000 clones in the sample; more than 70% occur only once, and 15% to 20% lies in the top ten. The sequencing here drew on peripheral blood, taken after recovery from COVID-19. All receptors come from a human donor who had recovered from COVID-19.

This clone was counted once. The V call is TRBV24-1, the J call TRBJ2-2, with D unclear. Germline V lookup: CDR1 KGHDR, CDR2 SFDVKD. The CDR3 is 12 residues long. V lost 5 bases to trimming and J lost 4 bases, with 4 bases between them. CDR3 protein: CATSVLTGELFF. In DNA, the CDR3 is TGTGCCACCAGTGTTCTCACCGGGGAGCTGTTTTTT.

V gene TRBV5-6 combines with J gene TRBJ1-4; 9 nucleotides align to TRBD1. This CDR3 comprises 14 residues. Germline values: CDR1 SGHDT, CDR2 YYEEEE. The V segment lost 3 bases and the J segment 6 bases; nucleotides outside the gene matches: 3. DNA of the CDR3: TGTGCCAGCAGCTATGACAGGGGGGATGAAAAACTGTTTTTT. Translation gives CASSYDRGDEKLFF.

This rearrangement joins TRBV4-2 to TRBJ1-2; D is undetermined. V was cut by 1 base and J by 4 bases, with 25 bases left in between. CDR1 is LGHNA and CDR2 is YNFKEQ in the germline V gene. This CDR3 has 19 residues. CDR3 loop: CASSQGAWGGAQAIYGYTF. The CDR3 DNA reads TGTGCCAGCAGCCAAGGGGCTTGGGGAGGAGCTCAAGCGATCTATGGCTACACCTTC.

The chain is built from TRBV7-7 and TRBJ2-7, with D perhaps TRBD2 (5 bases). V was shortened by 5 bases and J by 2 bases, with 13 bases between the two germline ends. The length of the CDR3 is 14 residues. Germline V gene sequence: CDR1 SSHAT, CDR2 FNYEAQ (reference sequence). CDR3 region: CASSQDAGPYEQYF. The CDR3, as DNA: TGTGCCAGCAGCCAGGATGCGGGCCCCTACGAGCAGTACTTC.

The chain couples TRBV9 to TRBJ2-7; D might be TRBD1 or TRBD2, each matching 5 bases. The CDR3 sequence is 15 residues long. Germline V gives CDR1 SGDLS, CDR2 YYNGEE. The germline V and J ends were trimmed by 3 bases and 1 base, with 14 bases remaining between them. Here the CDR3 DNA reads TGTGCCAGCAGCGAGGGACCGACAGCGTCCTACGAGCAGTACTTC. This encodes CASSEGPTASYEQYF.

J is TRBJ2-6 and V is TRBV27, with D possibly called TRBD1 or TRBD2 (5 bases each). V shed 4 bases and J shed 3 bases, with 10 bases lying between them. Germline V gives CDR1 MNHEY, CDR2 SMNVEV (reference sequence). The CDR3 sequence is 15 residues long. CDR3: CASSSRGFGANVLTF. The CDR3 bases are TGTGCCAGCAGTTCGAGGGGTTTTGGGGCCAACGTCCTGACTTTC.

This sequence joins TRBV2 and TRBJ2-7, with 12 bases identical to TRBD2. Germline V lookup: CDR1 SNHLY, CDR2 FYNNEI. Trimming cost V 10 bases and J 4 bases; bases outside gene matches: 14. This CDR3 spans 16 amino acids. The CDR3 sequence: CATHATLAGGFYEQYF. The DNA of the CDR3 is TGTGCCACCCACGCCACACTAGCGGGAGGTTTTTACGAGCAGTACTTC.

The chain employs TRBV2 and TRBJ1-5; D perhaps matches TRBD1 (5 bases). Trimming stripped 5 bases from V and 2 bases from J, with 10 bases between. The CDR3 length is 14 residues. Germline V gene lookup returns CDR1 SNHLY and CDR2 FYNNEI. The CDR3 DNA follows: TGTGCCAGCAGTCGGGGGAGAGGCAATCAGCCCCAGCATTTT. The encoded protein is CASSRGRGNQPQHF.

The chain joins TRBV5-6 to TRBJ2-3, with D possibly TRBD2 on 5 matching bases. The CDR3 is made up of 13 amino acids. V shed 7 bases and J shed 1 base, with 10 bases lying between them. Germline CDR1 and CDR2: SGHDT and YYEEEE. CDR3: CASGESGTDTQYF. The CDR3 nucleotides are TGTGCCAGCGGGGAGTCGGGCACAGATACGCAGTATTTT.

The DNA of the CDR3 is TGTGCCAGCAGTTACGTAACAGGGGGGGCAGTAGGGCAGTTCTTC. Translated, it gives CASSYVTGGAVGQFF. The chain has TRBV6-5 and TRBJ2-1, with D tentatively TRBD1 (8 bases). Germline V gives CDR1 MNHEY, CDR2 SVGAGI. The V end lost 2 bases, the J end lost 12 bases, and 20 bases lay between the germline ends. The CDR3 runs 15 residues.

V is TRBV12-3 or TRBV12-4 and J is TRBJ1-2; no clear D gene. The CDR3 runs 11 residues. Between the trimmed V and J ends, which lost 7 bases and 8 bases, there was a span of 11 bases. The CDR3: CASTVGWGYTF. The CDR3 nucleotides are TGTGCCAGCACCGTCGGGTGGGGCTACACCTTC.

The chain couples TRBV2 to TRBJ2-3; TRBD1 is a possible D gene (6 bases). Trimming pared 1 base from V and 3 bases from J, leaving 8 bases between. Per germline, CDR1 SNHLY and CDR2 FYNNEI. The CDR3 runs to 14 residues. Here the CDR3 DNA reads TGTGCCAGCAGTGAAGGGACAGAGACAGATACGCAGTATTTT. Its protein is CASSEGTETDTQYF. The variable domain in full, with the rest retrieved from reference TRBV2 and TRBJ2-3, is EPEVTQTPSHQVTQMGQEVILRCVPISNHLYFYWYRQILGQKVEFLVSFYNNEISEKSEIFDDQFSVERPDGSNFTLKIRSTKLEDSAMYFCASSEGTETDTQYFGPGTRLTVL.

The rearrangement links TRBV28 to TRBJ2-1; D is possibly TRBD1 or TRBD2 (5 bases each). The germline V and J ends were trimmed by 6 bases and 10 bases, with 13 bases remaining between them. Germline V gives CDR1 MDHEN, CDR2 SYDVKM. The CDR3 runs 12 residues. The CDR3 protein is CASRFRWGEQFF. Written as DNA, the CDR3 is TGTGCCAGCAGGTTCCGATGGGGGGAGCAGTTCTTC.